This is a list of T cell receptor beta chains from one sample in a study of blood T cell repertoires in COVID-19. The repertoire was sequenced with immunoSEQ multiplex PCR; TCRdb's copy has only in-frame clones and lacks some. The sample holds roughly 150,000 clones, 80% seen once. Sequenced material: peripheral blood. All receptors come from a man aged 55-75 years with acute or convalescent COVID-19. Each CDR3 is given with its conserved first and last residue. Fields, in order: V gene, CDR3 protein.

V gene: TRBV6-5; CDR3 protein: CASNRTGEETQYF
V gene: TRBV5-5; CDR3 protein: CASSSTLGQGNYGYTF
V gene: TRBV11-2; CDR3 protein: CASSKGVGYTF
V gene: TRBV19; CDR3 protein: CASSPDKGATEAFF
V gene: TRBV5-1; CDR3 protein: CASSLTGTIQYF
V gene: TRBV6-2/TRBV6-3; CDR3 protein: CASSYPPGGLTEAFF
V gene: TRBV12-3/TRBV12-4; CDR3 protein: CASGGGYTEAFF
V gene: TRBV7-7; CDR3 protein: CASSLGLTDTQYF
V gene: TRBV12-5; CDR3 protein: CASGLSQGGSPLHF
V gene: TRBV30; CDR3 protein: CAWSQRGNSYNSPLHF
V gene: TRBV7-9; CDR3 protein: CASSSGQGILTF
V gene: TRBV3-1/TRBV3-2; CDR3 protein: CASSQGAVNTEAFF
V gene: TRBV3-1/TRBV3-2; CDR3 protein: CASSFDRGYNSPLHF
V gene: TRBV2; CDR3 protein: CASTQGNSPLHF
V gene: TRBV18; CDR3 protein: CASSREGRTEKLFF
V gene: TRBV6-5; CDR3 protein: CASQLAGDYEQFF
V gene: TRBV5-6; CDR3 protein: CASSRTGGGTSYEQYF
V gene: TRBV7-2; CDR3 protein: CASSLGGQGVEKLFF
V gene: TRBV5-4; CDR3 protein: CASSSGQGGNSPLHF
V gene: TRBV27; CDR3 protein: CASRGQGTHNSPLHF
V gene: TRBV7-2; CDR3 protein: CASSSDGGATDTQYF
V gene: TRBV5-1; CDR3 protein: CATSAGDREEGSPLHF
V gene: TRBV7-3; CDR3 protein: CASSSGAANVLTF
V gene: TRBV7-2; CDR3 protein: CASRLAGQETQYF
V gene: TRBV5-4; CDR3 protein: CASSPGPVTSGGPPTF
V gene: TRBV11-1; CDR3 protein: CASSLEGRGHTEAFF
V gene: TRBV7-2; CDR3 protein: CASSLEDRAAYGYTF
V gene: TRBV7-9; CDR3 protein: CASSLDNYSTDTQYF
V gene: TRBV10-3; CDR3 protein: CAISNRVSPEQYF
V gene: TRBV7-2; CDR3 protein: CASSPGTSTDTQYF
V gene: TRBV7-6; CDR3 protein: CASSLAGSGGSGETQYF
V gene: TRBV6-4; CDR3 protein: CAADASKGNEQFF
V gene: TRBV5-5; CDR3 protein: CASSLQQGNQPQHF
V gene: TRBV5-6; CDR3 protein: CASSAWNVRTGANVLTF
V gene: TRBV7-2; CDR3 protein: CASSTQGSRYNEQFF